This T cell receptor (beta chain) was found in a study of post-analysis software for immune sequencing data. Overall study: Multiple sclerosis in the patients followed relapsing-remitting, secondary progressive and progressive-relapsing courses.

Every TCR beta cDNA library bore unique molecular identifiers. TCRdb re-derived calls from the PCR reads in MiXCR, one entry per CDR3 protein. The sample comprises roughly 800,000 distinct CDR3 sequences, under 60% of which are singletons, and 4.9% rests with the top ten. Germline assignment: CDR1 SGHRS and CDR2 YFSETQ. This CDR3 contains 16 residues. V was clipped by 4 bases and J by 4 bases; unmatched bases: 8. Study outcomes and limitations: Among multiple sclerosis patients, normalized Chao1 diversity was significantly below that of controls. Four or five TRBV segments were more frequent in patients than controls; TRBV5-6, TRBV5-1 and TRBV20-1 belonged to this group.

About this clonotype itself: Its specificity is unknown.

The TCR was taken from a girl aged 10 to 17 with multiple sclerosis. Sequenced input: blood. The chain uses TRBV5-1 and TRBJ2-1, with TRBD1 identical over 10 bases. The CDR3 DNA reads TGCGCCAGCAGCCACCTACCGGGACAGGGGTACAATGAGCAGTTCTTC. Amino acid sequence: CASSHLPGQGYNEQFF.